This TCR beta chain was identified in a study of monozygotic twins with inflammatory bowel disease. General observations from the study: Healthy twins showed more clonotype sharing with others than IBD patients, especially patients with disease activity.

Regarding this clonotype: The antigen is not known.

With about 15 and 9 cycles respectively, two nested PCRs were carried out on TCRalpha and TCRbeta cDNA. From the 5' RACE reads, TCRdb lists one entry per CDR3 protein and no DNA. Reported are about 110,000 distinct CDR3 sequences; the ten largest clones contain 9.5% to 15%. Germline values: CDR1 SGHVS, CDR2 FQNEAQ. The CDR3 loop spans 16 amino acids. The source material was blood. The clonotype was recovered from a human donor with ulcerative colitis or Crohn's disease, or a healthy co-twin of an affected twin (not recorded which). This chain joins TRBV7-8 and TRBJ2-6. The CDR3 spells CASRSPTVPGANVLTF.